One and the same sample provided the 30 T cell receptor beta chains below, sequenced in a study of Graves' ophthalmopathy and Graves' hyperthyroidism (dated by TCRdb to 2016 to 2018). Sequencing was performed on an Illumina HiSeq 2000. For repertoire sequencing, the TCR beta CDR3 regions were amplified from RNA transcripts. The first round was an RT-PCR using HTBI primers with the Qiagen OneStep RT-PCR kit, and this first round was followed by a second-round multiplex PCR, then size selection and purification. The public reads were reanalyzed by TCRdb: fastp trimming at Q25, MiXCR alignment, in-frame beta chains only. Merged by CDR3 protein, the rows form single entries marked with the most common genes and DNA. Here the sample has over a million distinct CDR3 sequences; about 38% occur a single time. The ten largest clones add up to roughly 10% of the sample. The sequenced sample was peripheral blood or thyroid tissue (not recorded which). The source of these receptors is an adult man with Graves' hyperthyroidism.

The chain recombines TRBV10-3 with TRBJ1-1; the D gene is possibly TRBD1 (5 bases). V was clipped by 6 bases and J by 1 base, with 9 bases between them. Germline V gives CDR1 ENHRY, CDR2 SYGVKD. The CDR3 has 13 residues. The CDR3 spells CAIRAGTNTEAFF. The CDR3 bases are TGTGCCATCAGGGCAGGGACGAACACTGAAGCTTTCTTT.

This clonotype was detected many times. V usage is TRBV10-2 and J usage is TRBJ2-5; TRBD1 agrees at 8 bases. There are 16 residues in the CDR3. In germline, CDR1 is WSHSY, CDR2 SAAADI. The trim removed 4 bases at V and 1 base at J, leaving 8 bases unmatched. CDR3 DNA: TGCGCCAGCAGTGGCCCCGGGACAGGCAGCCAAGAGACCCAGTACTTC. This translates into CASSGPGTGSQETQYF.

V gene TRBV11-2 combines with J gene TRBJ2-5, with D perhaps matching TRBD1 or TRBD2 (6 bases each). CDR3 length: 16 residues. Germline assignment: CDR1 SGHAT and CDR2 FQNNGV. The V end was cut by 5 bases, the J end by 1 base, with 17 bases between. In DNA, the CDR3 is TGTGCCAGCAGCCTTAGGGGGAGGAACCTCCAAGAGACCCAGTACTTC. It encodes CASSLRGRNLQETQYF.

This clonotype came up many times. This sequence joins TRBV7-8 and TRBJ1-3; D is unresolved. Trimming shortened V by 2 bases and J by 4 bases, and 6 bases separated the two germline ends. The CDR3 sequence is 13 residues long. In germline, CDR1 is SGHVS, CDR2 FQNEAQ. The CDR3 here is CASSLNEGNTIYF. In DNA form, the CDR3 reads TGTGCCAGCAGCTTAAACGAGGGAAACACCATATATTTT.

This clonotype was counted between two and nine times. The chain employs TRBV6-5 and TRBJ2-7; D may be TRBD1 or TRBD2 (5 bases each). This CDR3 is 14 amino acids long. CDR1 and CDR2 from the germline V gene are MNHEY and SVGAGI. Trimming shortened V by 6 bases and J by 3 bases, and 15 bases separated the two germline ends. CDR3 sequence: CASRNRQGDYEQYF. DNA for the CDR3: TGTGCCAGCAGGAACAGGCAGGGAGACTACGAGCAGTACTTC.

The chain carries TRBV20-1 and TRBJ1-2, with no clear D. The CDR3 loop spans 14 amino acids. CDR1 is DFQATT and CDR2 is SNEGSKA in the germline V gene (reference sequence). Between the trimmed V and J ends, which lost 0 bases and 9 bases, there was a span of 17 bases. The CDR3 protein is CSAREYRRSNSYTF. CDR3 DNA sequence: TGCAGTGCTAGAGAATATCGGAGGAGCAATAGCTACACCTTC.

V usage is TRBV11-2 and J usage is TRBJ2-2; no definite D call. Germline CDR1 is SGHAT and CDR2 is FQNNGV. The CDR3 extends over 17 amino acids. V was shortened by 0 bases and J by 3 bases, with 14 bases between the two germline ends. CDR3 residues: CASSLESKGPYTGELFF. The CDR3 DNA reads TGTGCCAGCAGCTTAGAGTCCAAGGGCCCCTACACCGGGGAGCTGTTTTTT. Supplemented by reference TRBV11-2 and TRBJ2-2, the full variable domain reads EAGVAQSPRYKIIEKRQSVAFWCNPISGHATLYWYQQILGQGPKLLIQFQNNGVVDDSQLPKDRFSAERLKGVDSTLKIQPAKLEDSAVYLCASSLESKGPYTGELFFGEGSRLTVL.

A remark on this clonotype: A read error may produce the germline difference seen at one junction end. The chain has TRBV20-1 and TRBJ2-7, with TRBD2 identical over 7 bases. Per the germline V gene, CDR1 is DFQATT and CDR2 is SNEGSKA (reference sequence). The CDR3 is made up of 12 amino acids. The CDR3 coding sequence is TGCAGTTCTAGCGGAGAAACCTACGAGCAGTACTTC. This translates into CSSSGETYEQYF.

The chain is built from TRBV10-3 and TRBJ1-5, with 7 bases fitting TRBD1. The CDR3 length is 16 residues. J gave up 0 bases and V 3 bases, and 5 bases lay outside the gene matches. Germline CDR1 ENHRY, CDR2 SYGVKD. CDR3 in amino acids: CAISDRQGHSNQPQHF. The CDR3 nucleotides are TGTGCCATCAGTGATCGACAGGGTCATAGCAATCAGCCCCAGCATTTT.

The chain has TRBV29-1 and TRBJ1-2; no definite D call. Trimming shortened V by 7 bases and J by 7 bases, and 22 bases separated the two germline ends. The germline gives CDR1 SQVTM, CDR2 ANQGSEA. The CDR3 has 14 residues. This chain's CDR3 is CSAARTSGVSGYTF. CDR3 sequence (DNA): TGCAGCGCCGCAAGGACTAGCGGGGTCAGTGGCTACACCTTC.

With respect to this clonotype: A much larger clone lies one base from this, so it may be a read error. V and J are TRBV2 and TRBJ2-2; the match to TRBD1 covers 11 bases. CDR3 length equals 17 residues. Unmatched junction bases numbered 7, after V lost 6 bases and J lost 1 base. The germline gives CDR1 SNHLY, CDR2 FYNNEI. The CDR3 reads CASSGRDRGLNTGELFF. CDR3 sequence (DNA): TGTGCCAGCAGCGGCCGGGACAGGGGGTTGAACACCGGGGAGCTGTTTTTT.

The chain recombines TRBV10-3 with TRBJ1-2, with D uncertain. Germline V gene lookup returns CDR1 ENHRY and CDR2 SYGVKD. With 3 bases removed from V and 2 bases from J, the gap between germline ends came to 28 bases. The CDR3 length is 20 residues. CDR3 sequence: CAISDLGWGSTSGGNYGYTF. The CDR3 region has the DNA TGTGCCATCAGTGACCTGGGCTGGGGATCCACGTCCGGCGGGAACTATGGCTACACCTTC.

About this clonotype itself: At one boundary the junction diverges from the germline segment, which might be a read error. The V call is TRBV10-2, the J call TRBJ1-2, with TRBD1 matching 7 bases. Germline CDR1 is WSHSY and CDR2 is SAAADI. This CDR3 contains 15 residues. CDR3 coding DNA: TGTGCCAGCAGTTTATCGTGGCAGGGGGACTATGGCTACAACTTC. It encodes CASSLSWQGDYGYNF.

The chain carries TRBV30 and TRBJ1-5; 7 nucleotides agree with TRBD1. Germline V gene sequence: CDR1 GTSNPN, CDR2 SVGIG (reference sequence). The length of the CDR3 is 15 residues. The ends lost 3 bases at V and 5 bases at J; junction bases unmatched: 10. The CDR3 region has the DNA TGTGCCTGGAGGGGAAGGGGGCCGGCTGATCAGCCCCAGCATTTT. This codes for CAWRGRGPADQPQHF.

The CDR3 bases are TGTGCCAGCAGGGACAGGGGCGCAGCCAATTCACCCCTCCACTTT. Its protein is CASRDRGAANSPLHF. V is TRBV6-5 and J is TRBJ1-6; 9 bases are shared with TRBD1. V was clipped by 6 bases and J by 7 bases; unmatched bases: 7. From germline, CDR1 is MNHEY and CDR2 SVGAGI. The CDR3 length is 15 residues.

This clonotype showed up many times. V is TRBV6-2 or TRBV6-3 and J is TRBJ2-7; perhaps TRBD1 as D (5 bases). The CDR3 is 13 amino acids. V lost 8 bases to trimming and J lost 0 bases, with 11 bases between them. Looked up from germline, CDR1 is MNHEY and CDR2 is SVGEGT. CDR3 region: CASGAGVSYEQYF. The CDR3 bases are TGTGCCAGCGGGGCAGGTGTCTCCTACGAGCAGTACTTC.

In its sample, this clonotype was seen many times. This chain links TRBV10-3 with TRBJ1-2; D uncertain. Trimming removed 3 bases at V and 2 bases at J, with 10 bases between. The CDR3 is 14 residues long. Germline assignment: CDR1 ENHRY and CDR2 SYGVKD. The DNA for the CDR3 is TGTGCCATCAGTGAAAGTAGGACCAACTATGGCTACACCTTC. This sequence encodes CAISESRTNYGYTF.

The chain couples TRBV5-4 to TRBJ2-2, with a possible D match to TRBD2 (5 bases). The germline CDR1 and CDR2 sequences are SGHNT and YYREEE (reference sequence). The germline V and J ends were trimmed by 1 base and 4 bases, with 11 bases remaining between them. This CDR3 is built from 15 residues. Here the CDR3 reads CASSLQVRGTGELFF. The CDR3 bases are TGTGCCAGCAGCTTGCAGGTTCGGGGCACCGGGGAGCTGTTTTTT. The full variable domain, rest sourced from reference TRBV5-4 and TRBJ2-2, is ETGVTQSPTHLIKTRGQQVTLRCSSQSGHNTVSWYQQALGQGPQFIFQYYREEENGRGNFPPRFSGLQFPNYSSELNVNALELDDSALYLCASSLQVRGTGELFFGEGSRLTVL.

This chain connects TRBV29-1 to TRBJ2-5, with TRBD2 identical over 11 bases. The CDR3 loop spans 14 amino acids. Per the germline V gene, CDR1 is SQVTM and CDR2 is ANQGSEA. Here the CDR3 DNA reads TGCAGTTTATCGGGTAGCGGGGGGGCAGAGACCCAGTACTTC. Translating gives CSLSGSGGAETQYF.

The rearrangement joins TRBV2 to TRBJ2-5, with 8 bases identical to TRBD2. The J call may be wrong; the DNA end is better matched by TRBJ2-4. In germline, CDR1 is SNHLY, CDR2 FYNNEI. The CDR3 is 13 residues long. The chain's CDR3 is CASSPGLVNIQYF. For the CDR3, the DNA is TGTGCCAGCAGCCCGGGACTAGTGAACATTCAGTACTTC.

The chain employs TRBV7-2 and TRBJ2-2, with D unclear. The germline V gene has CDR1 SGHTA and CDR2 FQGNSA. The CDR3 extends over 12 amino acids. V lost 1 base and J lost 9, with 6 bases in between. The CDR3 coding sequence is TGTGCCAGCAGCTTAGAATCCCGGGAGCTGTTTTTT. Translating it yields CASSLESRELFF.

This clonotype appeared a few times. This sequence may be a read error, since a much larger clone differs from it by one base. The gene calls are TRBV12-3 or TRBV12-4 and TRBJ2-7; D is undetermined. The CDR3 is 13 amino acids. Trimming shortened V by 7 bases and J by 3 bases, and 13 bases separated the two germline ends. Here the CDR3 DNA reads TGTGCCAGCACCCCGGACGGTTACTACGAGCAGTACTTC. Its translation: CASTPDGYYEQYF.

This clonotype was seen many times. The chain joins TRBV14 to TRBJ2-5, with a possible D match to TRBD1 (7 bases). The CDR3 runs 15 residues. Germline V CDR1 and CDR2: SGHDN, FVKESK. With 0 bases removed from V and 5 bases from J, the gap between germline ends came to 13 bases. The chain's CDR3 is CASSQDQGGRETQYF. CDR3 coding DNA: TGTGCCAGCAGCCAAGATCAGGGGGGTCGGGAGACCCAGTACTTC.

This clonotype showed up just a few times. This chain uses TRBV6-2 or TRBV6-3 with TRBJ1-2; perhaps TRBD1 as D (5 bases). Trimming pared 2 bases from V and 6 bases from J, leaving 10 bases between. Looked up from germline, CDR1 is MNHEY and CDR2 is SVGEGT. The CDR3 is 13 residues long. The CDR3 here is CASSYVRDNGYTF. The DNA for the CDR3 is TGTGCCAGCAGTTACGTCAGGGATAATGGCTACACCTTC.

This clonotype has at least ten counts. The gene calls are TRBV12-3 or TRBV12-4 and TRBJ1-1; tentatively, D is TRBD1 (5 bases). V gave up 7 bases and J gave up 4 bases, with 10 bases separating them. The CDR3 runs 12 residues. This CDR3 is CASTLGVTEAFF. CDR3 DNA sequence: TGTGCCAGCACCTTAGGGGTCACTGAAGCTTTCTTT.

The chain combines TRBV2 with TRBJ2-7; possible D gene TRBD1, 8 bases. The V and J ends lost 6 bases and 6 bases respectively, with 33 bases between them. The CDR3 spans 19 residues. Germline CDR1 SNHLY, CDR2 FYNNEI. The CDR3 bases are TGTGCCAGCAGAGTGGACAGGGAAGAAGCGGGGAGGGGAAGCGGCGAGCAGTACTTC. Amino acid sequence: CASRVDREEAGRGSGEQYF.

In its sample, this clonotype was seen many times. The CDR3 reads CASSRSLQADYEQYF. For the CDR3, the DNA is TGTGCCAGTAGCCGAAGCTTACAGGCCGACTACGAGCAGTACTTC. The V and J genes are TRBV19 and TRBJ2-7; tentatively, D is TRBD1 (5 bases). V was trimmed by 6 bases and J by 3 bases, leaving 18 bases between them. CDR3 length: 15 amino acids. The germline gives CDR1 LNHDA, CDR2 SQIVND (reference sequence).

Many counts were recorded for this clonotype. CDR3 loop: CASGGTGTPTAGYTF. The CDR3 DNA follows: TGCGCCAGCGGGGGGACAGGAACTCCGACGGCGGGCTACACCTTC. This chain links TRBV5-1 with TRBJ1-2, with 8 nucleotides matching TRBD1. Germline V gene data show CDR1 as SGHRS and CDR2 as YFSETQ. CDR3 length: 15 amino acids. Trimming cost V 7 bases and J 8 bases; bases outside gene matches: 16.

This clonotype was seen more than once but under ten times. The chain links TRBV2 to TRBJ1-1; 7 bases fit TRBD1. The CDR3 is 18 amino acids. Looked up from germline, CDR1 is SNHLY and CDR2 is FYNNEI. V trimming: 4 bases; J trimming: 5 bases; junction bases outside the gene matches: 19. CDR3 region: CASSAAPLMGTGVTEAFF. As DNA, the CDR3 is TGTGCCAGCAGTGCGGCTCCTCTGATGGGCACAGGGGTTACTGAAGCTTTCTTT.

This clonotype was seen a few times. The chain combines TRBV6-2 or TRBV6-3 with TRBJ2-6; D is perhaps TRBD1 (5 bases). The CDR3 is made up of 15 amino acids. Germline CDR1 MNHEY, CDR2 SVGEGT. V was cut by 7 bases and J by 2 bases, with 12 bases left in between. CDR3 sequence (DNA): TGTGCCAGCATCGATGGGGCAGCTGGGGCCAACGTCCTGACTTTC. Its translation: CASIDGAAGANVLTF.